A selection of T cell receptor beta chains follows, all from one sample in a study of blood T cell repertoires in COVID-19. This table comes from immunoSEQ multiplex PCR, and its TCRdb copy is limited to in-frame clones, with some not included. The profile shows 55,000 to 75,000 clones, under 95% of them singletons. The sample taken for sequencing was peripheral blood. Receptors were obtained from a human donor in a cohort sampled during active COVID-19. Both conserved end residues are part of each CDR3. A D gene is named only where the DNA matches it firmly. Where a row states a size, it is once, few, many or the class of an expanded clone; other rows omit it.

j_gene: TRBJ2-7; d_gene: -; abundance: -; v_gene: TRBV25-1; CDR3nt: TGTGCCAGCACTGGGGGCAAGCCCAATACCTACGAGCAGTACTTC; CDR3aa: CASTGGKPNTYEQYF
j_gene: TRBJ1-1; d_gene: -; abundance: -; v_gene: TRBV30; CDR3nt: TGTGCCGCCACCGTTAGGAACACTGAAGCTTTCTTT; CDR3aa: CAATVRNTEAFF
j_gene: TRBJ2-6; d_gene: -; abundance: few; v_gene: TRBV12-3/TRBV12-4; CDR3nt: TGTGCCAGCAGCCTCTCTGGGGCCAACGTCCTGACTTTC; CDR3aa: CASSLSGANVLTF
j_gene: TRBJ1-6; d_gene: -; abundance: -; v_gene: TRBV30; CDR3nt: TGTGCCTGGAGTGACGACACGAGCTCCTATAATTCACCCCTCCACTTT; CDR3aa: CAWSDDTSSYNSPLHF
j_gene: TRBJ1-1; d_gene: TRBD1; abundance: once; v_gene: TRBV3-1/TRBV3-2; CDR3nt: TGTGCCAGCAGCCCCGTGAGACAGGGGGCTGGAACTGAAGCTTTCTTT; CDR3aa: CASSPVRQGAGTEAFF
j_gene: TRBJ1-1; d_gene: TRBD1; abundance: -; v_gene: TRBV27; CDR3nt: TGTGCCAGCAGTCCCGCGACAGGGGGTAGAACTGAAGCTTTCTTT; CDR3aa: CASSPATGGRTEAFF
j_gene: TRBJ1-2; d_gene: -; abundance: -; v_gene: TRBV9; CDR3nt: TGTGCCAGCACGACAGGTGTGTATGGCTACACCTTC; CDR3aa: CASTTGVYGYTF
j_gene: TRBJ2-7; d_gene: TRBD1; abundance: few; v_gene: TRBV11-3; CDR3nt: TGTGCCAGCAGCAAAGGACAGGGATCCTACGAGCAGTACTTC; CDR3aa: CASSKGQGSYEQYF
j_gene: TRBJ1-4; d_gene: -; abundance: -; v_gene: TRBV19; CDR3nt: TGTGCCAGTAGTGAACAGGGAGCTAATGAAAAACTGTTTTTT; CDR3aa: CASSEQGANEKLFF
j_gene: TRBJ1-1; d_gene: -; abundance: -; v_gene: TRBV19; CDR3nt: TGTGCCAGTAAAAACTTCGACAGAGACACTGAAGCTTTCTTT; CDR3aa: CASKNFDRDTEAFF
j_gene: TRBJ1-1; d_gene: -; abundance: -; v_gene: TRBV6-6; CDR3nt: TGTGCCAGCAGTTTTGAGCGGCAGAACACTGAAGCTTTCTTT; CDR3aa: CASSFERQNTEAFF
j_gene: TRBJ2-1; d_gene: -; abundance: -; v_gene: TRBV3-1/TRBV3-2; CDR3nt: TGTGCCAGCAGCCATGCGAGGCGGGGCGGTTACAATGAGCAGTTCTTC; CDR3aa: CASSHARRGGYNEQFF
j_gene: TRBJ1-1; d_gene: -; abundance: -; v_gene: TRBV4-1; CDR3nt: TGCGCCAGCAGCAAGCACATGCAGGGAGGAACTGAAGCTTTCTTT; CDR3aa: CASSKHMQGGTEAFF
j_gene: TRBJ1-4; d_gene: -; abundance: once; v_gene: TRBV6-4; CDR3nt: TGTGCCAGCTCACCCCGGCAGGGCCATAATGAAAAACTGTTTTTT; CDR3aa: CASSPRQGHNEKLFF
j_gene: TRBJ1-1; d_gene: -; abundance: -; v_gene: TRBV2; CDR3nt: TGTGCCAGCCCTAAAGGGGGAACTGAAGCTTTCTTT; CDR3aa: CASPKGGTEAFF